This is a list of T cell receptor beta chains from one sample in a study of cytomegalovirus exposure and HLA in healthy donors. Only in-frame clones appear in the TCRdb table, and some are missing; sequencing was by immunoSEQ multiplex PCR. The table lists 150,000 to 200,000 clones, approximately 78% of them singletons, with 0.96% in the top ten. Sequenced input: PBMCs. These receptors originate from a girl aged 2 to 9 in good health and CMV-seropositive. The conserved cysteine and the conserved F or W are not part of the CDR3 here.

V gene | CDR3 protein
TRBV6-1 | ASRDLFLSSEQF
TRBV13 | ASSLGQLRGRGEKLF
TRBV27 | ASSLRQGVINEKLF
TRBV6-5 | ASSPRGGEQY
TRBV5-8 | ASSLGRTPTNEKLF
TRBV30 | AWSTPAGVNEQY
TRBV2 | ASSAGWGYGNSPLH
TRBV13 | ASSSEHPSGRGRVQTQY
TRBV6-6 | ASSYSGTIYNEQF
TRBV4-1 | ASMISGGTTGELF
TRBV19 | ASSLGVNTEAF
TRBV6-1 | ASHSRDRGLAEAF
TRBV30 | ACTGLSGNTIY
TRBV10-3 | ATGTGRHQPQH
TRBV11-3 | ASRDRAGTEAF
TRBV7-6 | ASSPSTGIQPQH
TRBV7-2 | ASSPHGSGIGGELF
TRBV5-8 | ASSLGQGRQPQH
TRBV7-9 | ASSLTGSAKNIQY
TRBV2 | ASRRTGDGQPQH
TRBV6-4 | AIGGTSGEDIQY
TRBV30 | TWSRGLAGVIGKTQY
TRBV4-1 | ASSQEIDVDSDTGELF
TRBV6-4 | ATKGGRMAYEQY
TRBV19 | ASNLYPNQPQH
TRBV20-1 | SGTPYGYT
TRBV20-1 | SARDTYEQY
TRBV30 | AWSVGSGPGELF
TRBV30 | AWSVRRGDTEAF
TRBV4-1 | ASRPLWDSGYYEQY
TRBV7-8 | ASSFNSYEQY
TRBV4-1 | ASSHDRGRGPQETQY
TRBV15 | ATSRGGRDSYEQY
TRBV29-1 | SVEGISWALTGNEQF
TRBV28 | ASSLINTGELF
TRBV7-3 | ASSSGTATSGNTIY
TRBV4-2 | ASSQPGGPRNTQY
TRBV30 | AWRTPARRRGTEAF
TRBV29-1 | SVLGTQETQY
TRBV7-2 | ASQTSGRALNEQF
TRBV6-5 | ASSRDSFNYGYT
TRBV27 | ASSFPGSTDTQY
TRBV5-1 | ASSKRGQEFFEAF
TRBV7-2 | ASRRTGSGQPQH
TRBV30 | AWSVNRAEAIY
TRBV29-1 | SVNPRGVKRNEQF
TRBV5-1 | ASSLGVANFKNIQY
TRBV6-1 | ASARWQGITDTQY
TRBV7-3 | ASSPTVGYEQY
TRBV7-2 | ASSPGQGPDQPQH
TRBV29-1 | SVPSPGGTQY
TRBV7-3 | ASSSGRSGWYEQY
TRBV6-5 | ASSSGRREETQY
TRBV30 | AWSTDRGSYEQY